The T cell receptor (beta chain) described here comes from a study of blood T cell repertoires in COVID-19. Study context: Spain, Italy and the United States supplied samples that represented acute and convalescent COVID-19. PBMCs, B-cell-depleted T cells, or T cells provided the cDNA or gDNA that made up the material.

The CDR3 is made up of 14 amino acids. Germline CDR1 and CDR2: MNHEY and SVGAGI. Trimming at V came to 8 bases and at J to 4 bases, leaving 10 bases not matched to a gene. Authors' data handling: Cell counts per sample came from amplifying reference gene primers. Clones were sequenced by immunoSEQ multiplex PCR, and TCRdb holds only the in-frame ones, with some missing. The V and J calls and clone size were taken over from that table, and D and trimming were inferred from the DNA. The sample includes some 170,000 clones, about 85% of them seen just once. The TCR sequence derives from a woman aged 60-75 years with acute or convalescent COVID-19. Sequencing was done on a sample of peripheral blood. The chain carries TRBV6-5 and TRBJ1-2; TRBD1 agrees at 7 bases. The CDR3 DNA sequence: TGTGCCAGCGACCGCGGACAGGCTCCCTATGGCTACACCTTC. It is translated as CASDRGQAPYGYTF.